This is a list of T cell receptor beta chains from one sample in a study of Graves' ophthalmopathy and Graves' hyperthyroidism. MiXCR was run by TCRdb on the multiplex PCR reads, yielding one entry per CDR3 protein. Of over 150,000 distinct CDR3 sequences in the sample, less than 45% were seen once. Material for sequencing was peripheral blood. These receptors all stem from a woman aged 40 to 55 with Graves' ophthalmopathy. Each CDR3 is given with its conserved first and last residue. A D gene is named only where the DNA matches it firmly. Expanded clones get a size class; other rows say once, few or many, or leave the size out.

TGTGCCAGCAGGCTTACAGAGATTAGCAATCAGCCCCAGCATTTT	CASRLTEISNQPQHF	many	TRBV6-5	TRBJ1-5	.
TGTGCCAGCAGCAAGGGGGGGGAAACCGGGACTGAAGCTTTCTTT	CASSKGGETGTEAFF	.	TRBV7-8	TRBJ1-1	.
TGCAGTGCTAGCGGGCTAGCGGGGTCTAGCGAATACGAGCAGTACTTC	CSASGLAGSSEYEQYF	.	TRBV20-1	TRBJ2-7	TRBD2
TGTGCCACCAGCCCTATAGCGGGAGAGACCCAGTACTTC	CATSPIAGETQYF	.	TRBV15	TRBJ2-5	TRBD2
TGTGCCAGCAGCCTATCCGGACAGGGGTGGACTGAAGCTTTCTTT	CASSLSGQGWTEAFF	few	TRBV5-8	TRBJ1-1	TRBD1
TGTGCCAGCAGCCGGGGGGGATACACTGAAGCTTTCTTT	CASSRGGYTEAFF	many	TRBV7-2	TRBJ1-1	.
TGTGCCAGCAGCCCTTCCCGGGGACCAGCCCTACGCGAGCAGTACTTC	CASSPSRGPALREQYF	many	TRBV7-9	TRBJ2-7	.
TGTGCCAGCAGCCAGGGCTCCTCCTACAGGGGCGGCTACGAGCAGTACTTC	CASSQGSSYRGGYEQYF	many	TRBV3-1	TRBJ2-7	TRBD1
TGCAGCGTTGACGGATCGGGGGCGGGGGAGACCCAGTACTTC	CSVDGSGAGETQYF	many	TRBV29-1	TRBJ2-5	.
TGTGCCAGTAGTATAGCGGCAGGACGAAATTCACCCCTCCACTTT	CASSIAAGRNSPLHF	many	TRBV19	TRBJ1-6	.
TGTGCCAGCAACCACTCGACGGGAAACACTGAAGCTTTCTTT	CASNHSTGNTEAFF	many	TRBV3-1	TRBJ1-1	.
TGTGCCAGCAGCGTAGAAGAGGTGAGCTACGAGCAGTACTTC	CASSVEEVSYEQYF	many	TRBV9	TRBJ2-7	.
TGTGCCAGCAGCTTTGGGGGTGGACAGAGTGAAGCTTTCTTT	CASSFGGGQSEAFF	many	TRBV7-9	TRBJ1-1	.
TGCGCCAGCAGCTTCCGGGACGGAACCTATGGCTACACCTTC	CASSFRDGTYGYTF	many	TRBV5-1	TRBJ1-2	.
TGTGCCAGCAGTCGGGCCGACTCTTCCTACGAGCAGTACTTC	CASSRADSSYEQYF	once	TRBV6-2/TRBV6-3	TRBJ2-7	.
TGTGCCAGCAGTTTAGCGGCGGGAGGAGAATACGAGCAGTACTTC	CASSLAAGGEYEQYF	few	TRBV28	TRBJ2-7	TRBD2
TGTGCCAGCAGTTACGGGGGGAGGAACACTGAAGCTTTCTTT	CASSYGGRNTEAFF	many	TRBV6-5	TRBJ1-1	.
TGTGCCATCACAACAGGGGTAGATTCACCCCTCCACTTT	CAITTGVDSPLHF	many	TRBV6-1	TRBJ1-6	TRBD1
TGTGCCAGCAGTTTCAGGGTAGTTGAAAAACTGTTTTTT	CASSFRVVEKLFF	many	TRBV12-3/TRBV12-4	TRBJ1-4	.
TGTGCCACCAGTTATGCGAGCACTGAAGCTTTCTTT	CATSYASTEAFF	many	TRBV15	TRBJ1-1	.